Each of the 9 T cell receptor beta chains below was sequenced from the same sample in a study of cytotoxic CD8 clonotypes in ibrutinib-treated CLL. TCRdb keeps only in-frame clones here, not all; method: immunoSEQ multiplex PCR. The data show more than 9,000 clones, with under 80% seen just once and roughly 25% held by the top ten. The sample here was PBMCs, taken before ibrutinib treatment. These receptor sequences come from a human donor with chronic lymphocytic leukemia.

The chain links TRBV18 to TRBJ2-3, with no clear D. The CDR3 loop spans 15 amino acids. V lost 0 bases, J lost 2 bases, and 9 bases lay in between. Germline-derived CDR1 and CDR2 are KGHSH and LQKENI. The CDR3 bases are TGTGCCAGCTCACCACCGTGGTTTGCCACAGATACGCAGTATTTT. Translating it yields CASSPPWFATDTQYF.

V gene TRBV5-1 combines with J gene TRBJ1-1; TRBD1 is a possible D gene (5 bases). Germline V lookup: CDR1 SGHRS, CDR2 YFSETQ. V was trimmed by 4 bases and J by 8 bases, leaving 15 bases between them. The CDR3 is 13 residues long. As DNA, the CDR3 is TGCGCCAGCAGCAAGGACGGCCAGGGAGAAGCTTTCTTT. This gives the protein CASSKDGQGEAFF.

J is TRBJ2-7 and V is TRBV11-2; the D is unclear. CDR3 length equals 11 residues. The V and J ends lost 3 bases and 10 bases respectively, with 10 bases between them. Per germline, CDR1 SGHAT and CDR2 FQNNGV. The CDR3 is CASSFNMKQYF. The CDR3 region has the DNA TGTGCCAGCAGCTTCAATATGAAACAGTACTTC.

V and J are TRBV9 and TRBJ2-2, with D possibly matching TRBD1 (7 bases). V lost 4 bases and J lost 2, with 15 bases in between. CDR3 length: 16 residues. CDR1 and CDR2 from the germline V gene are SGDLS and YYNGEE. The CDR3 DNA reads as TGTGCCAGCAGCCAGGGGGGTTCCCTCAACACCGGGGAGCTGTTTTTT. It encodes CASSQGGSLNTGELFF. Full variable domain (outside the CDR3, taken from reference TRBV9 and TRBJ2-2): DSGVTQTPKHLITATGQRVTLRCSPRSGDLSVYWYQQSLDQGLQFLIQYYNGEERAKGNILERFSAQQFPDLHSELNLSSLELGDSALYFCASSQGGSLNTGELFFGEGSRLTVL.

V and J are TRBV27 and TRBJ2-1, with TRBD1 matching 12 bases. The germline gives CDR1 MNHEY, CDR2 SMNVEV (reference sequence). The CDR3 loop spans 18 amino acids. With V trimmed by 4 bases and J by 4 bases, 11 bases remained unmatched. CDR3 bases: TGTGCCAGCAGTTCAACCACCGGGACAGGGGGCGGTTACAATGAGCAGTTCTTC. It codes for CASSSTTGTGGGYNEQFF.

The rearrangement uses TRBV2 and TRBJ1-4; TRBD1 matches 7 bases. CDR3 length: 14 residues. With V trimmed by 4 bases and J by 1 base, 0 bases remained unmatched. Looked up from germline, CDR1 is SNHLY and CDR2 is FYNNEI. The CDR3 sequence: CASSAGGTNEKLFF. In DNA form, the CDR3 reads TGTGCCAGCAGTGCAGGGGGAACTAATGAAAAACTGTTTTTT.

The chain's CDR3 is CASSPLGGGEPQHF. The CDR3 DNA reads as TGTGCCAGCAGCCCCCTTGGGGGCGGTGAGCCCCAGCATTTT. This chain uses TRBV27 with TRBJ1-5; D possibly corresponds to TRBD1 (6 bases). CDR3 size: 14 residues. Between the trimmed V and J ends, which lost 6 bases and 8 bases, there was a span of 17 bases. CDR1 is MNHEY, CDR2 SMNVEV, per germline (reference sequence).

As concerns this clone: The same CDR3 is also encoded by other DNA sequences in this sample. This sequence joins TRBV18 and TRBJ2-5; 8 bases match TRBD2. The germline V gene encodes CDR1 KGHSH and CDR2 LQKENI. This CDR3 is 13 amino acids long. Germline trimming cut 1 base from V and 5 bases from J; bases unmatched to any gene: 0. CDR3: CASSPRGGETQYF. The DNA of the CDR3 is TGTGCCAGCTCACCACGCGGGGGGGAGACCCAGTACTTC.

CDR3 protein: CASSEARGSGGYTF. The CDR3, as DNA: TGTGCCAGCAGTGAAGCGCGAGGGAGCGGTGGCTACACCTTC. The chain combines TRBV6-1 with TRBJ1-2; no reliable D call. This CDR3 is 14 amino acids long. Per the germline V gene, CDR1 is MNHNS and CDR2 is SASEGT. V was shortened by 0 bases and J by 7 bases, with 12 bases between the two germline ends.